This is a list of T cell receptor beta chains from one sample in a study of T cells after yellow fever vaccination. TCRdb re-called the 5' RACE reads through MiXCR, storing one row per CDR3 protein. The sample consists of more than 350,000 distinct CDR3 sequences, around a tenth of them appearing once. The sample here was PBMCs, taken on the day of the first yellow fever vaccination. The receptors come from a young man who received the YFV17D yellow fever vaccine. CDR3s include the opening cysteine and the closing phenylalanine or tryptophan. Fields, in order: J gene, V gene, clone size, D gene, CDR3 protein, CDR3 DNA. D genes are given only for firm matches. A row's size may be missing; if present it is once, few, many or a size class.

>TRBJ1-3|TRBV6-2/TRBV6-3|few|.
CASSYSGLRSSGNTIYF
TGTGCCAGCAGTTATTCGGGACTTCGGAGCTCTGGAAACACCATATATTTT
>TRBJ2-1|TRBV6-2/TRBV6-3|.|TRBD1
CASSPGQGVPSYNEQFF
TGTGCCAGCAGCCCGGGACAGGGCGTTCCCTCCTACAATGAGCAGTTCTTC
>TRBJ1-1|TRBV4-1|few|.
CASGAPTEAFF
TGCGCCAGCGGAGCTCCCACTGAAGCTTTCTTT
>TRBJ1-5|TRBV15|.|.
CATSRVGRDDQPQHF
TGTGCCACCAGCAGAGTGGGAAGGGACGATCAGCCCCAGCATTTT
>TRBJ1-1|TRBV5-1|.|.
CASSLARGTYTEAFF
TGCGCCAGCAGCTTGGCGCGGGGGACCTACACTGAAGCTTTCTTT
>TRBJ1-2|TRBV27|few|.
CASKNRVNSGYTF
TGTGCCAGCAAGAACAGGGTTAACTCTGGCTACACCTTC
>TRBJ2-3|TRBV7-3|.|.
CASSLTGPKDTQYF
TGTGCCAGCAGCTTAACTGGTCCCAAAGATACGCAGTATTTT
>TRBJ2-7|TRBV9|.|TRBD2
CASNRGEGYEQYF
TGTGCCAGCAATCGAGGGGAGGGATACGAGCAGTACTTC
>TRBJ2-7|TRBV7-6|.|.
CASSPDIYPSYEQYF
TGTGCCAGCAGTCCCGACATTTACCCGTCCTACGAGCAGTACTTC
>TRBJ2-6|TRBV12-3/TRBV12-4|.|.
CASSWGPGQISKSGANVLTF
TGTGCCAGCAGTTGGGGGCCTGGCCAAATTAGTAAGTCTGGGGCCAACGTCCTGACTTTC
>TRBJ2-3|TRBV20-1|.|.
CSAREAVRFDTDTQYF
TGCAGTGCTAGAGAAGCGGTCCGCTTTGACACAGATACGCAGTATTTT
>TRBJ2-3|TRBV11-2|few|TRBD2
CASSSGLAGGSITDTQYF
TGTGCCAGCAGCTCAGGGTTAGCGGGGGGCTCTATCACAGATACGCAGTATTTT
>TRBJ2-7|TRBV12-3/TRBV12-4|.|.
CASSTESTYEQYF
TGTGCCAGCAGTACAGAGTCTACCTACGAGCAGTACTTC
>TRBJ1-3|TRBV5-5|few|.
CASSLPGGNTIYF
TGTGCCAGCAGCCTACCCGGTGGAAACACCATATATTTT
>TRBJ2-5|TRBV27|.|.
CASRTRDGSERETQYF
TGTGCCAGCAGAACCCGGGACGGGTCGGAACGGGAGACCCAGTACTTC
>TRBJ2-4|TRBV6-5|many|TRBD1
CASSSRDRPENIQYF
TGTGCCAGCAGTTCCCGGGACAGGCCGGAAAACATTCAGTACTTC
>TRBJ2-7|TRBV5-1|.|TRBD2
CASSLVLAGQYEQYF
TGCGCCAGCAGCTTGGTACTAGCGGGGCAGTACGAGCAGTACTTC
>TRBJ2-2|TRBV19|.|TRBD1
CASSVPTGFNTGELFF
TGTGCCAGTAGTGTCCCGACAGGGTTCAACACCGGGGAGCTGTTTTTT
>TRBJ2-7|TRBV7-2|.|TRBD2
CASRPTSGYEQYF
TGTGCCAGCAGACCGACTAGCGGCTACGAGCAGTACTTC
>TRBJ1-6|TRBV10-3|.|TRBD1
CDIKDRADYNSPLHF
TGTGACATCAAGGACAGGGCGGATTATAATTCACCCCTCCACTTT
>TRBJ2-3|TRBV4-3|few|.
CASSPEVQAITLKYF
TGCGCCAGCAGCCCTGAGGTCCAGGCTATTACCCTAAAGTATTTT
>TRBJ1-1|TRBV5-4|.|.
CASSPFFDRTEAFF
TGTGCCAGCAGCCCCTTTTTCGACCGCACTGAAGCTTTCTTT
>TRBJ2-1|TRBV12-3/TRBV12-4|.|TRBD2
CASSPGLAARYNEQFF
TGTGCCAGCAGCCCTGGACTAGCGGCTCGATACAATGAGCAGTTCTTC
>TRBJ2-5|TRBV18|.|.
CASSTSGAEETQYF
TGTGCCAGCTCGACCTCGGGGGCGGAAGAGACCCAGTACTTC
>TRBJ2-5|TRBV2|few|TRBD1
CASSGDRRETQYF
TGTGCCAGCAGTGGGGACAGGCGAGAGACCCAGTACTTC
>TRBJ1-1|TRBV4-1|few|TRBD1
CASSLIHTLDRGDTEAFF
TGCGCCAGCAGCCTAATCCACACCCTGGACAGGGGGGACACTGAAGCTTTCTTT
>TRBJ2-2|TRBV12-3/TRBV12-4|few|.
CASSFVLNTGELFF
TGTGCCAGCAGTTTCGTTCTGAACACCGGGGAGCTGTTTTTT
>TRBJ2-1|TRBV4-2|few|.
CASSQVTSNNEQFF
TGTGCCAGCAGCCAAGTCACTTCAAACAATGAGCAGTTCTTC
>TRBJ2-3|TRBV20-1|many|TRBD2
CSAPTTSGSTDTQYF
TGCAGTGCCCCGACTACTAGCGGGAGCACAGATACGCAGTATTTT
>TRBJ2-1|TRBV7-2|.|TRBD2
CASSPPPSGGFNEQFF
TGTGCCAGCAGCCCCCCTCCTAGCGGGGGATTCAATGAGCAGTTCTTC
>TRBJ2-3|TRBV18|few|.
CASSPTTPLGDTQYF
TGTGCCAGCTCACCTACCACCCCCCTTGGGGATACGCAGTATTTT
>TRBJ2-2|TRBV3-1|few|TRBD2
CATCPGLAGVSNTGELFF
TGTGCCACCTGCCCCGGACTAGCGGGGGTCTCGAACACCGGGGAGCTGTTTTTT
>TRBJ2-1|TRBV23-1|few|TRBD2
CASSQTLAGSYNEQFF
TGCGCCAGCAGTCAAACCCTAGCGGGGTCCTACAATGAGCAGTTCTTC
>TRBJ1-1|TRBV6-2/TRBV6-3|few|.
CASNDYTEAFF
TGTGCCAGCAATGATTACACTGAAGCTTTCTTT
>TRBJ2-3|TRBV20-1|.|TRBD2
CSARYTSGGTDTQYF
TGCAGTGCTAGGTACACTAGCGGGGGGACAGATACGCAGTATTTT
>TRBJ2-3|TRBV20-1|many|TRBD2
CSSHSGVDTQYF
TGCAGTTCACATAGCGGGGTGGATACGCAGTATTTT
>TRBJ2-2|TRBV10-3|few|.
CAISVSGELFF
TGTGCCATCAGTGTGTCCGGGGAGCTGTTTTTT
>TRBJ1-6|TRBV4-2|.|.
CASSQPGGRRSPLHF
TGTGCCAGCAGCCAACCGGGGGGAAGGAGGTCACCCCTCCACTTT
>TRBJ1-1|TRBV29-1|few|.
CSVERVYGTEAFF
TGCAGCGTTGAAAGGGTGTACGGCACTGAAGCTTTCTTT
>TRBJ1-1|TRBV18|.|.
CASSPEGNTEAFF
TGTGCCAGCTCACCTGAGGGGAACACTGAAGCTTTCTTT
>TRBJ2-1|TRBV7-2|.|.
CASSLGVWGDQFF
TGTGCCAGCAGCTTAGGGGTTTGGGGAGACCAGTTCTTC
>TRBJ1-1|TRBV7-9|.|TRBD1
CASSSGGAGQSGTTF
TGTGCCAGCAGTTCAGGGGGAGCGGGGCAGTCAGGGACAACCTTT